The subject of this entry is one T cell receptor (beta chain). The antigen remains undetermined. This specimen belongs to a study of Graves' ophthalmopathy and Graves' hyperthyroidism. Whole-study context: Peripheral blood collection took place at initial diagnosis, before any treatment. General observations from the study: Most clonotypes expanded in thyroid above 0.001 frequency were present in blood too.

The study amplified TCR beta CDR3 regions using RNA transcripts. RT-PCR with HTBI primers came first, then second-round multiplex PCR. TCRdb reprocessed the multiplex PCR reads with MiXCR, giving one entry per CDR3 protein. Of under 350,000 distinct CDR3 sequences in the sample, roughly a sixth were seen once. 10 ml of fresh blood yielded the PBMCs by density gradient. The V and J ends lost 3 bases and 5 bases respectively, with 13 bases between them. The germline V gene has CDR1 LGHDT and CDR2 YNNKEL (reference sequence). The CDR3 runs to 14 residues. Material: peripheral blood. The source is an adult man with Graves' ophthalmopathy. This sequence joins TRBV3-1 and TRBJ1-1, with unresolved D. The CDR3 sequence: CASSQGMWDTEAFF. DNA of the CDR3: TGTGCCAGCAGCCAGGGGATGTGGGATACTGAAGCTTTCTTT.